The 29 T cell receptor beta chains listed next were all sequenced from one sample in a study of shared clonotypes between healthy human individuals. The protocol was immunoSEQ multiplex PCR, while the TCRdb copy is restricted to in-frame clones and leaves out a portion. The sample consists of around 510,000 clones, around 78% of them appearing once. The specimen sequenced was PBMCs. Every receptor here comes from a woman aged 35 to 49 in good health. Some clones in this sample may be carry-over from other donors' samples.

This rearrangement joins TRBV9 to TRBJ2-2, with 9 bases identical to TRBD2. The CDR3 totals 15 residues. Germline loops: CDR1 SGDLS, CDR2 YYNGEE. V was pared by 3 bases and J by 6 bases, with 6 bases of the junction left unmatched. CDR3 protein: CASSEGTSLAGELFF. The DNA for the CDR3 is TGTGCCAGCAGCGAGGGGACTAGCTTGGCCGGGGAGCTGTTTTTT.

The chain couples TRBV30 to TRBJ2-4, with 13 bases lining up with TRBD2. This CDR3 has 17 residues. V lost 4 bases and J lost 0; bases outside the gene matches: 6. Germline CDR1 is GTSNPN and CDR2 is SVGIG (reference sequence). CDR3 in DNA: TGTGCCTGGACTGGACTAGCGGGAGCCCAAGCCAAAAACATTCAGTACTTC. Encoded protein: CAWTGLAGAQAKNIQYF.

The gene calls are TRBV14 and TRBJ2-3, with 9 positions matching TRBD1. The CDR3 has 16 residues. Germline CDR1 reads SGHDN; CDR2 reads FVKESK. Trimming cost V 5 bases and J 2 bases; bases outside gene matches: 8. The CDR3 sequence is CASSRRQGGTTDTQYF. DNA of the CDR3: TGTGCCAGCAGCAGACGACAGGGGGGAACCACAGATACGCAGTATTTT.

The rearrangement uses TRBV7-3 and TRBJ2-2, with a possible D match to TRBD2 (5 bases). Germline values: CDR1 SGHTA, CDR2 FQGTGA. Trimming stripped 3 bases from V and 6 bases from J, with 5 bases between. This CDR3 region has 12 residues. The CDR3 coding sequence is TGTGCCAGCAGCTTGGACTCCGGGGAGCTGTTTTTT. Protein sequence: CASSLDSGELFF. Filled out from reference TRBV7-3 and TRBJ2-2, the complete variable domain reads GAGVSQTPSNKVTEKGKYVELRCDPISGHTALYWYRQSLGQGPEFLIYFQGTGAADDSGLPNDRFFAVRPEGSVSTLKIQRTERGDSAVYLCASSLDSGELFFGEGSRLTVL.

This clone has a handful of counts. This chain links TRBV9 with TRBJ2-6; the match to TRBD1 covers 8 bases. This CDR3 has 20 amino acids. The junction had 13 bases not matched to a gene; V was cut back by 2 bases and J by 0 bases. Looked up from germline, CDR1 is SGDLS and CDR2 is YYNGEE. DNA for the CDR3: TGTGCCAGCAGCGTGAGTATTAGGACAGGGAGCGCCTCTGGGGCCAACGTCCTGACTTTC. This sequence encodes CASSVSIRTGSASGANVLTF.

This clone occurred a few times. The V and J genes are TRBV10-3 and TRBJ2-3, with a tentative D call TRBD2 (5 bases). The CDR3 runs 15 residues. The germline CDR1 and CDR2 sequences are ENHRY and SYGVKD. Trimming removed 5 bases at V and 3 bases at J, with 15 bases between. CDR3 DNA sequence: TGTGCCATCAGTAACCTCGGACTGGGGACAGATACGCAGTATTTT. This codes for CAISNLGLGTDTQYF.

The chain carries TRBV7-2 and TRBJ2-7; D unresolved. V was cut by 6 bases and J by 1 base, with 19 bases left in between. Germline CDR1 reads SGHTA; CDR2 reads FQGNSA. CDR3 length equals 16 residues. CDR3 amino acids: CASRFSAERSSYEQYF. The CDR3 region has the DNA TGTGCCAGCAGGTTTTCGGCGGAGAGAAGTTCCTACGAGCAGTACTTC.

This chain connects TRBV21-1 to TRBJ1-2. TRBV21-1 is marked as a pseudogene. The CDR3 is 15 residues long. CDR3 coding DNA: TGTGCCAGCAGCAAACGCGCCAGGGAGACCTATGGCTACACCTTC. This codes for CASSKRARETYGYTF.

As to this clone: Mismatch with germline at one junction end may stem from a read error. This chain uses TRBV18 with TRBJ1-1, with a tentative D call TRBD1 (6 bases). This CDR3 region has 14 residues. The germline V gene encodes CDR1 KGHSH and CDR2 LQKENI. CDR3 DNA: TGTGCCAGCTCTCCACAGGGTACCGTCACTGAAGCTTTCTTT. It translates to CASSPQGTVTEAFF.

The V and J genes are TRBV4-2 and TRBJ1-3, with a possible D match to TRBD1 (6 bases). V dropped 0 bases and J dropped 0 bases, with 12 bases sitting between them. This CDR3 contains 17 residues. In germline, CDR1 is LGHNA, CDR2 YNFKEQ. In nucleotides, the CDR3 is TGTGCCAGCAGCCAAGATCCTCAGGGGCTCTCTGGAAACACCATATATTTT. Residues: CASSQDPQGLSGNTIYF.

The V call is TRBV30, the J call TRBJ1-2, with D maybe TRBD1 (6 bases). Germline V gives CDR1 GTSNPN, CDR2 SVGIG (reference sequence). The V gene lost 3 bases and the J gene lost 8 bases, with 13 bases spanning the gap. This CDR3 has 12 amino acids. The CDR3 loop is CAWRSGGGGYTF. As DNA, the CDR3 is TGTGCCTGGAGATCAGGAGGGGGAGGCTACACCTTC.

This rearrangement joins TRBV7-9 to TRBJ2-7; D perhaps matches TRBD1 (6 bases). The germline CDR1 and CDR2 sequences are SEHNR and FQNEAQ (reference sequence). The CDR3 covers 14 residues. Trimming cost V 3 bases and J 3 bases, with 12 bases left between them. CDR3 in DNA: TGTGCCAGCAGCTTGTCGGGCAGGGGCTACGAGCAGTACTTC. Its translation: CASSLSGRGYEQYF.

This clone came up many times. The V call is TRBV18, the J call TRBJ2-3, with D perhaps assigned TRBD1 or TRBD2 (5 bases each). Trimming took 6 bases from V and 5 from J, leaving 15 bases between them. CDR3 length: 14 amino acids. Germline V CDR1 and CDR2: KGHSH, LQKENI. The CDR3 region has the DNA TGTGCCAGCTCCTCCGGGACGACTGGAGATACGCAGTATTTT. Translated, it gives CASSSGTTGDTQYF.

This rearrangement joins TRBV30 to TRBJ2-5; tentative D call: TRBD1 (6 bases). V lost 0 bases to trimming and J lost 4 bases, with 12 bases between them. The length of the CDR3 is 14 residues. CDR1 GTSNPN and CDR2 SVGIG come from the germline V gene (reference sequence). As DNA, the CDR3 is TGTGCCTGGAGTGTACTACAGGGTGGAGAGACCCAGTACTTC. Its protein product is CAWSVLQGGETQYF.

This chain joins TRBV28 and TRBJ2-7, with TRBD1 as a possible D gene (5 bases). Trimming removed 5 bases at V and 2 bases at J, with 10 bases between. The CDR3 sequence is 13 residues long. Germline V lookup: CDR1 MDHEN, CDR2 SYDVKM. CDR3 nucleotide sequence: TGTGCCAGCAGTGCGACAGCCACCTACGAGCAGTACTTC. Amino acid sequence: CASSATATYEQYF.

This clone was detected once. The chain uses TRBV28 and TRBJ1-2; D may be TRBD1 (5 bases). CDR3 size: 13 residues. CDR1 MDHEN and CDR2 SYDVKM come from the germline V gene. Trimming cost V 5 bases and J 4 bases, with 11 bases left between them. The CDR3 spells CASSDRGVYGYTF. The CDR3 region has the DNA TGTGCCAGCAGTGACCGGGGCGTCTATGGCTACACCTTC.

The J gene is TRBJ2-3, the V gene TRBV6-5; 11 bases are shared with TRBD2. Germline trimming cut 6 bases from V and 2 bases from J; bases unmatched to any gene: 4. CDR1 is MNHEY, CDR2 SVGAGI, per germline. The length of the CDR3 is 15 residues. CDR3 nucleotides: TGTGCCAGCAGGCGGACTAGCGGGTTCACAGATACGCAGTATTTT. It codes for CASRRTSGFTDTQYF.

The J gene is TRBJ2-1, the V gene TRBV6-1; tentatively, D is TRBD1 (6 bases). CDR1 and CDR2 (germline): MNHNS, SASEGT. Trimming left V 8 bases short and J 2 bases short, with 16 bases between. The CDR3 is 15 residues long. This CDR3 reads CASGGRGHTYNEQFF. CDR3 bases: TGTGCCAGCGGCGGAAGGGGACACACCTACAATGAGCAGTTCTTC.

The rearrangement links TRBV7-6 to TRBJ2-7; 10 bases align to TRBD2. The J segment lost 4 bases and the V segment lost 4 bases, leaving 4 bases of the junction unmatched. CDR1 is SGHVS, CDR2 FNYEAQ, per germline. The length of the CDR3 is 14 residues. CDR3 loop: CASSSGTSVYEQYF. CDR3 in DNA: TGTGCCAGCAGCTCCGGGACTAGCGTTTACGAGCAGTACTTC.

As regards this clone: The sample contains more than one DNA sequence encoding this CDR3. This chain uses TRBV28 with TRBJ2-7; the D gene could be TRBD1 or TRBD2 (6 bases each). Trimming took off 7 bases at V and 3 bases at J, with 19 bases between the two ends. Germline CDR1 and CDR2: MDHEN and SYDVKM. The CDR3 is made up of 15 amino acids. CDR3 in amino acids: CASKKGGQGLYEQYF. CDR3 DNA sequence: TGTGCCAGCAAAAAAGGGGGGCAGGGTCTCTACGAGCAGTACTTC.

The chain is built from TRBV7-9 and TRBJ1-2, with TRBD1 as a possible D gene (6 bases). The CDR3 has 14 residues. V was pared by 4 bases and J by 6 bases, with 15 bases between. Germline V lookup: CDR1 SEHNR, CDR2 FQNEAQ (reference sequence). CDR3: CASSYGLGANGYTF. The CDR3 DNA sequence: TGTGCCAGCAGCTATGGACTGGGGGCCAATGGCTACACCTTC.

Turning to this clone: Other nucleotide sequences from this sample produce the same CDR3. The gene calls are TRBV11-2 and TRBJ1-1, with TRBD1 as a possible D gene (5 bases). In germline, CDR1 is SGHAT, CDR2 FQNNGV. Between the trimmed V and J ends, which lost 0 bases and 4 bases, there was a span of 6 bases. The length of the CDR3 is 13 residues. The CDR3 DNA sequence: TGTGCCAGCAGCTTAGATAGGGGCACTGAAGCTTTCTTT. Its protein is CASSLDRGTEAFF.

This chain joins TRBV6-1 and TRBJ2-2, with TRBD2 matching over 8 bases. V lost 3 bases, J lost 6 bases, and 9 bases stayed unmatched. The CDR3 is 16 residues long. Germline V gene lookup returns CDR1 MNHNS and CDR2 SASEGT. CDR3 in DNA: TGTGCCAGCAGTGATATAAGCGGGAGAGGGTCCGGGGAGCTGTTTTTT. Its protein is CASSDISGRGSGELFF.

This clone was detected ten times or more. V is TRBV10-3 and J is TRBJ2-3, with D possibly being TRBD2 (6 bases). CDR1 and CDR2 from the germline V gene are ENHRY and SYGVKD. This CDR3 region has 13 residues. Trimming took off 7 bases at V and 4 bases at J, with 12 bases between the two ends. The CDR3 region has the DNA TGTGCCATCACTAGCGAGGAAGCAGATACGCAGTATTTT. It encodes CAITSEEADTQYF.

Turning to this clone: This likely stems from a read error, as it lies one base from a far larger clone. The chain is built from TRBV25-1 and TRBJ2-2; 11 nucleotides align to TRBD2. In germline, CDR1 is MGHDK, CDR2 SYGVNS. The length of the CDR3 is 16 residues. The CDR3 sequence is CVSSGRLAGYAGELFF. The CDR3 bases are TGTGTCAGCAGTGGTCGACTAGCGGGATATGCCGGGGAGCTGTTTTTT. The complete variable domain, with remaining parts taken from reference TRBV25-1 and TRBJ2-2, reads EADIYQTPRYLVIGTGKKITLECSQTMGHDKMYWYQQDPGMELHLIHYSYGVNSTEKGDLSSESTVSRIRTEHFPLTLESARPSHTSQYLCVSSGRLAGYAGELFFGEGSRLTVL.

This clone has just one count. The rearrangement joins TRBV4-1 to TRBJ2-7, with D unresolved. This CDR3 is built from 14 residues. The germline CDR1 and CDR2 sequences are MGHRA and YSYEKL. V lost 1 base, J lost 4 bases, and 11 bases lay in between. CDR3 residues: CASSQVRMGYEQYF. The DNA for the CDR3 is TGCGCCAGCAGCCAAGTACGGATGGGATACGAGCAGTACTTC.

This clone occurred a few times. This chain links TRBV27 with TRBJ2-1; maybe TRBD2 (8 bases). Germline V lookup: CDR1 MNHEY, CDR2 SMNVEV (reference sequence). V was shortened by 3 bases and J by 9 bases, with 30 bases between the two germline ends. The CDR3 consists of 19 residues. The CDR3 here is CASSFSGTDYSGKRTEQFF. DNA of the CDR3: TGTGCCAGCAGTTTCTCGGGGACAGATTATAGCGGGAAGAGGACTGAGCAGTTCTTC.

The chain combines TRBV10-3 with TRBJ2-7; 8 bases align to TRBD2. CDR1 ENHRY and CDR2 SYGVKD come from the germline V gene. With V trimmed by 3 bases and J by 6 bases, 13 bases remained unmatched. This CDR3 comprises 16 residues. Here the CDR3 DNA reads TGTGCCATCAGTGAAACTAGCGGCAGCCTCCGGTCCGAGCAGTACTTC. It yields the protein CAISETSGSLRSEQYF.

In this sample, this clone turned up once. The chain carries TRBV7-2 and TRBJ2-2, with 10 positions matching TRBD1. Trimming removed 4 bases from V and 4 bases from J; junction bases left unmatched: 6. The CDR3 is 16 residues long. The germline V gene encodes CDR1 SGHTA and CDR2 FQGNSA. The CDR3 protein is CASSWGDRGFTGELFF. In nucleotides, the CDR3 is TGTGCCAGCAGCTGGGGGGACAGGGGTTTCACCGGGGAGCTGTTTTTT.